The 13 T cell receptor beta chains reported below all come from one sample, sequenced in a study of blood T cell repertoires in COVID-19. Assay: immunoSEQ multiplex PCR; the TCRdb copy retains only in-frame clones and omits some. Altogether 170,000 or so clones are present, roughly 83% being singletons, with the ten largest covering 7%. The sample was peripheral blood. Receptors originate from a woman aged 40 to 50 with COVID-19, enrolled during active disease.

V gene TRBV4-2 combines with J gene TRBJ2-3; 8 bases fit TRBD2. The germline gives CDR1 LGHNA, CDR2 YNFKEQ. Trimming at V came to 4 bases and at J to 1 base, leaving 10 bases not matched to a gene. The length of the CDR3 is 17 residues. The CDR3 DNA reads TGTGCCAGCAGCCGGTCTAGGAAAGCGGGGGGCACAGATACGCAGTATTTT. This codes for CASSRSRKAGGTDTQYF.

The chain uses TRBV28 and TRBJ1-1; 9 bases agree with TRBD1. This CDR3 spans 13 amino acids. Germline V CDR1 and CDR2: MDHEN, SYDVKM. V lost 5 bases and J lost 11; bases outside the gene matches: 9. CDR3 nucleotide sequence: TGTGCCAGCAGTCCTGGGACAGGACAGGGGGCTTTCTTT. This encodes CASSPGTGQGAFF.

The chain uses TRBV3-1 (or the pseudogene TRBV3-2) and TRBJ1-6, with D uncertain. From germline, CDR1 is LGHDT and CDR2 YNNKEL (reference sequence). The CDR3 has 14 residues. V was pared by 4 bases and J by 7 bases, with 11 bases between. CDR3 DNA sequence: TGTGCCAGCAGCCTAAGCGGGTGGAATTCACCCCTCCACTTT. Translated, it gives CASSLSGWNSPLHF.

V gene TRBV24-1 combines with J gene TRBJ1-1; D is ambiguous. V lost 8 bases and J 5 bases, leaving 11 bases between the germline ends. Germline CDR1 and CDR2: KGHDR and SFDVKD. The CDR3 is made up of 12 amino acids. CDR3 in DNA: TGTGCCACCATTGGGAGTGGTACTGAAGCTTTCTTT. This gives the protein CATIGSGTEAFF.

The chain is built from TRBV6-5 and TRBJ1-1; 7 bases are a match to TRBD1. Germline V lookup: CDR1 MNHEY, CDR2 SVGAGI. The CDR3 totals 12 residues. With 6 bases clipped from V and 8 bases from J, the junction kept 6 bases outside the gene matches. The CDR3 bases are TGTGCCAGCAGACCCAGGGGGGCGGAAGCTTTCTTT. Protein product: CASRPRGAEAFF.

The J gene is TRBJ2-5, the V gene TRBV7-9, with TRBD2 identical over 10 bases. Germline V gene lookup returns CDR1 SEHNR and CDR2 FQNEAQ (reference sequence). Unmatched junction bases numbered 7, after V lost 5 bases and J lost 1 base. The length of the CDR3 is 16 residues. CDR3 region: CASSILRTSGQETQYF. CDR3 DNA: TGTGCCAGCAGCATCCTGAGGACTAGCGGCCAAGAGACCCAGTACTTC.

The chain couples TRBV5-1 to TRBJ1-1; perhaps TRBD1 as D (5 bases). Trimming pared 7 bases from V and 5 bases from J, leaving 15 bases between. Germline V gene data show CDR1 as SGHRS and CDR2 as YFSETQ. The CDR3 length is 13 residues. CDR3 sequence reads: CASQRGMGTEAFF. The CDR3 coding sequence is TGCGCCAGCCAACGGGGGATGGGGACTGAAGCTTTCTTT.

This sequence joins TRBV6-5 and TRBJ2-7; TRBD1 might be the D (5 bases). The germline CDR1 and CDR2 sequences are MNHEY and SVGAGI. The V end lost 3 bases, the J end lost 3 bases, and 9 bases lay between the germline ends. The CDR3 has 13 amino acids. CDR3 sequence (DNA): TGTGCCAGCAGTTATTTCCAGGGCTACGAGCAGTACTTC. The encoded protein is CASSYFQGYEQYF.

This clone was seen a single time. V usage is TRBV5-3 and J usage is TRBJ1-3; 10 nucleotides agree with TRBD1. TRBV5-3 qualifies as an ORF whose function is uncertain. This CDR3 comprises 14 residues. V gave up 4 bases and J gave up 5 bases; unmatched junction bases: 3. CDR3 amino acids: CARSRDRGRNTIYF. Here the CDR3 DNA reads TGTGCCAGAAGCCGGGACAGGGGCAGAAACACCATATATTTT.

The chain joins TRBV11-2 to TRBJ2-1; 15 bases map to TRBD2. The ends lost 3 bases at V and 8 bases at J; junction bases unmatched: 8. This CDR3 has 17 residues. Germline assignment: CDR1 SGHAT and CDR2 FQNNGV. The chain's CDR3 is CASSFRGLAGGRDEQFF. In DNA form, the CDR3 reads TGTGCCAGCAGCTTCCGGGGACTAGCGGGGGGCCGGGATGAGCAGTTCTTC.

The V gene is TRBV6-6, the J gene TRBJ2-7; D remains ambiguous. V lost 9 bases to trimming and J lost 7 bases, with 4 bases between them. In germline, CDR1 is MNHNY, CDR2 SVGAGI (reference sequence). This CDR3 is built from 8 residues. CDR3 amino acids: CARREQYF. The DNA for the CDR3 is TGTGCCAGGCGGGAGCAGTACTTC.

The chain joins TRBV11-2 to TRBJ1-4, with D possibly matching TRBD1 (6 bases). From germline, CDR1 is SGHAT and CDR2 FQNNGV. Trimming cost V 5 bases and J 5 bases, with 12 bases left between them. CDR3 length: 14 residues. CDR3 amino acids: CASSLGQLNEKLFF. CDR3 DNA sequence: TGTGCCAGCAGCCTCGGACAGTTAAATGAAAAACTGTTTTTT.

The chain has TRBV9 and TRBJ2-7, with no clear D. V was trimmed by 0 bases and J by 1 base, leaving 14 bases between them. The CDR3 runs to 16 residues. CDR1 and CDR2 from the germline V gene are SGDLS and YYNGEE. CDR3 amino acids: CASSVDWADGSYEQYF. For the CDR3, the DNA is TGTGCCAGCAGCGTAGATTGGGCCGATGGGTCCTACGAGCAGTACTTC.